The 21 T cell receptor beta chains given below trace back to one sample, sequenced in a study of shared clonotypes between healthy human individuals. The repertoire was sequenced with immunoSEQ multiplex PCR; TCRdb's copy has only in-frame clones and lacks some. This sample has about 2.3 million clones; over 85% occur once, and the top ten carry around 0.4%. The sample comprised naive CD4+ T cells from PBMCs. Specified subset: CD45RA+ positively selected. These receptors were collected from a man younger than 30 in good health. Some clones in this sample may be carry-over from other donors' samples.

This clone was detected only once. The V gene is TRBV5-1, the J gene TRBJ1-2, with D possibly being TRBD1 (6 bases). The CDR3 runs 15 residues. Looked up from germline, CDR1 is SGHRS and CDR2 is YFSETQ. Between the trimmed V and J ends, which lost 2 bases and 3 bases, there was a span of 14 bases. For the CDR3, the DNA is TGCGCCAGCAGCTTCACGACAGGCGGGGACTATGGCTACACCTTC. Residues: CASSFTTGGDYGYTF. Complete variable domain (other parts from reference TRBV5-1 and TRBJ1-2): KAGVTQTPRYLIKTRGQQVTLSCSPISGHRSVSWYQQTPGQGLQFLFEYFSETQRNKGNFPGRFSGRQFSNSRSEMNVSTLELGDSALYLCASSFTTGGDYGYTFGSGTRLTVV.

The rearrangement links TRBV11-2 to TRBJ2-7; D ambiguous. Germline loops: CDR1 SGHAT, CDR2 FQNNGV. Trimming left V 1 base short and J 2 bases short, with 6 bases between. The CDR3 sequence is 13 residues long. The CDR3 spells CASSLGDAYEQYF. The CDR3 region has the DNA TGTGCCAGCAGCTTAGGTGATGCCTACGAGCAGTACTTC.

The chain couples TRBV6-5 to TRBJ1-2; 8 nucleotides line up with TRBD1. The CDR3 extends over 14 amino acids. Germline-derived CDR1 and CDR2 are MNHEY and SVGAGI. Losses at the gene ends were 5 bases for V and 7 bases for J; bases not matched to a gene: 9. CDR3 region: CASSPFGQGIGYTF. In nucleotides, the CDR3 is TGTGCCAGCAGTCCATTCGGACAGGGTATTGGCTACACCTTC.

The chain combines TRBV6-1 with TRBJ2-3, with D possibly TRBD2 on 5 matching bases. Germline CDR1 is MNHNS and CDR2 is SASEGT. This CDR3 region has 15 residues. V lost 3 bases and J 3 bases, leaving 13 bases between the germline ends. This CDR3 is CASSDLGWETDTQYF. CDR3 nucleotides: TGTGCCAGCAGTGATCTGGGCTGGGAGACAGATACGCAGTATTTT.

This clone was seen only once. The chain is built from TRBV4-2 and TRBJ2-7; possible D gene TRBD2, 5 bases. Germline CDR1 LGHNA, CDR2 YNFKEQ. There are 17 residues in the CDR3. V lost 4 bases and J 1 base, leaving 20 bases between the germline ends. CDR3 in amino acids: CASSRSLGGPLSYEQYF. CDR3 nucleotide sequence: TGTGCCAGCAGCCGAAGTCTGGGCGGGCCCCTATCCTACGAGCAGTACTTC.

This chain uses TRBV5-4 with TRBJ2-7; 9 bases are shared with TRBD2. The CDR3 has 16 residues. The V and J ends lost 5 bases and 3 bases, in that order; junction bases with no gene match: 12. Germline V CDR1 and CDR2: SGHNT, YYREEE (reference sequence). DNA for the CDR3: TGTGCCAGCAGGAGTGGAGGTAGCGGGAGAGACTACGAGCAGTACTTC. Translated, it gives CASRSGGSGRDYEQYF.

The chain is built from TRBV30 and TRBJ1-5; the D is unclear. The CDR3 covers 13 residues. Germline V gives CDR1 GTSNPN, CDR2 SVGIG (reference sequence). The germline V and J ends were trimmed by 0 bases and 6 bases, with 9 bases remaining between them. The CDR3 bases are TGTGCCTGGAGTGTAAAGGCCCGTCAGCCCCAGCATTTT. Translated: CAWSVKARQPQHF.

The chain has TRBV6-5 and TRBJ2-1; D may be TRBD2 (6 bases). V was clipped by 11 bases and J by 2 bases, with 13 bases between them. Germline V gene sequence: CDR1 MNHEY, CDR2 SVGAGI. The length of the CDR3 is 13 residues. The CDR3 nucleotides are TGTGCCGCAAAGGGGAGGACCTACAATGAGCAGTTCTTC. It yields the protein CAAKGRTYNEQFF.

V is TRBV6-1 and J is TRBJ2-1; a possible D gene is TRBD1 (6 bases). V lost 0 bases and J lost 0, with 12 bases in between. CDR1 MNHNS and CDR2 SASEGT come from the germline V gene. The length of the CDR3 is 17 residues. The CDR3, as DNA: TGTGCCAGCAGTGAAGCGGAAAGGGGGAGCTCCTACAATGAGCAGTTCTTC. Residues: CASSEAERGSSYNEQFF.

The gene calls are TRBV4-1 and TRBJ2-3, with 10 bases matching TRBD2. Losses at the gene ends were 7 bases for V and 5 bases for J; bases not matched to a gene: 15. Per germline, CDR1 MGHRA and CDR2 YSYEKL. CDR3 length equals 17 residues. The CDR3 DNA is TGCGCCAGCACCCCCACCTCCTCAGCGGGAGGGGGAGATACGCAGTATTTT. Amino acid sequence: CASTPTSSAGGGDTQYF.

The chain carries TRBV9 and TRBJ2-1; 9 positions agree with TRBD2. Germline lookup yields CDR1 SGDLS and CDR2 YYNGEE. The CDR3 length is 16 residues. The trim removed 0 bases at V and 3 bases at J, leaving 4 bases unmatched. CDR3 sequence reads: CASSVVAGGNYNEQFF. CDR3 nucleotide sequence: TGTGCCAGCAGCGTAGTTGCGGGGGGGAACTACAATGAGCAGTTCTTC.

As concerns this clone: A junction end diverges from the germline sequence, so it may reflect a read error. The V and J genes are TRBV28 and TRBJ1-1; D not certain. This CDR3 contains 13 residues. Germline V gene data show CDR1 as MDHEN and CDR2 as SYDVKM. CDR3 DNA: TGTGCCAGCAGTTTATTCCAGAACTCTGAAGCTTTCTTT. Protein product: CASSLFQNSEAFF.

This sequence joins TRBV30 and TRBJ2-7; 7 positions agree with TRBD2. Looked up from germline, CDR1 is GTSNPN and CDR2 is SVGIG (reference sequence). The CDR3 has 14 amino acids. V lost 1 base to trimming and J lost 6 bases; unmatched junction nucleotides: 9. Here the CDR3 reads CAWSALRGRVEQYF. Here the CDR3 DNA reads TGTGCCTGGAGTGCCCTCCGGGGGAGGGTCGAGCAGTACTTC.

V is TRBV7-9 and J is TRBJ2-7, with D perhaps TRBD2 (7 bases). This CDR3 region has 16 residues. Trimming stripped 5 bases from V and 0 bases from J, with 17 bases between. CDR1 is SEHNR and CDR2 is FQNEAQ in the germline V gene (reference sequence). CDR3 in DNA: TGTGCCAGCAGCCTTCTAGGCGGGGGCCTCTCCTACGAGCAGTACTTC. This codes for CASSLLGGGLSYEQYF.

The V and J genes are TRBV28 and TRBJ1-3, with TRBD1 as a possible D gene (5 bases). The CDR3 has 17 residues. With 6 bases removed from V and 3 bases from J, the gap between germline ends came to 21 bases. Germline values: CDR1 MDHEN, CDR2 SYDVKM. The CDR3 sequence is CASRLAGQPRGGNTIYF. CDR3 nucleotide sequence: TGTGCCAGCAGACTCGCAGGACAACCAAGGGGTGGAAACACCATATATTTT. The full variable domain, completed using reference TRBV28 and TRBJ1-3, is DVKVTQSSRYLVKRTGEKVFLECVQDMDHENMFWYRQDPGLGLRLIYFSYDVKMKEKGDIPEGYSVSREKKERFSLILESASTNQTSMYLCASRLAGQPRGGNTIYFGEGSWLTVV.

The V call is TRBV2, the J call TRBJ1-6; 8 positions agree with TRBD1. J was trimmed by 8 bases and V by 5 bases; bases with no gene match: 2. The germline V gene encodes CDR1 SNHLY and CDR2 FYNNEI. The CDR3 loop spans 13 amino acids. In DNA form, the CDR3 reads TGTGCCAGCAGTTGGACAGGGTATTCACCCCTCCACTTT. This codes for CASSWTGYSPLHF.

The rearrangement links TRBV29-1 to TRBJ2-5, with 9 positions matching TRBD2. CDR1 is SQVTM and CDR2 is ANQGSEA in the germline V gene. V lost 7 bases, J lost 3 bases, and 6 bases stayed unmatched. The CDR3 sequence is 13 residues long. CDR3 loop: CSALTSGKETQYF. CDR3 sequence (DNA): TGCAGCGCCTTGACTAGCGGCAAAGAGACCCAGTACTTC.

The chain couples TRBV4-1 to TRBJ2-2, with D possibly being TRBD2 (6 bases). CDR3 length: 18 amino acids. Trimming removed 0 bases from V and 0 bases from J, with 14 bases in between. CDR1 is MGHRA and CDR2 is YSYEKL in the germline V gene. The CDR3 spells CASSQEPVGRANTGELFF. CDR3 sequence (DNA): TGCGCCAGCAGCCAAGAACCAGTCGGGAGAGCGAACACCGGGGAGCTGTTTTTT.

The chain employs TRBV21-1 and TRBJ2-1; the table's D call, TRBD2, was not checked against the DNA. TRBV21-1 is recorded as a pseudogene. This CDR3 has 16 amino acids. The CDR3 sequence is CASSNGLTSGWNEQFF. In nucleotides, the CDR3 is TGTGCCAGCAGCAACGGCTTGACTAGCGGGTGGAATGAGCAGTTCTTC.

V and J are TRBV28 and TRBJ1-2, with a weak D call TRBD1 (5 bases). In germline, CDR1 is MDHEN, CDR2 SYDVKM. Trimming shortened V by 4 bases and J by 2 bases, and 14 bases separated the two germline ends. The CDR3 totals 15 residues. CDR3 residues: CASSYGVWTNYGYTF. The CDR3 DNA sequence: TGTGCCAGCAGTTACGGGGTTTGGACAAACTATGGCTACACCTTC.

This clone was counted once. The chain has TRBV6-5 and TRBJ1-4; a possible D gene is TRBD1 (6 bases). The CDR3 runs to 13 residues. V gave up 8 bases and J gave up 7 bases, with 14 bases separating them. CDR1 and CDR2 (germline): MNHEY, SVGAGI. The CDR3 here is CASSPQGGEKLFF. In nucleotides, the CDR3 is TGTGCCAGCTCACCCCAAGGGGGTGAAAAACTGTTTTTT.